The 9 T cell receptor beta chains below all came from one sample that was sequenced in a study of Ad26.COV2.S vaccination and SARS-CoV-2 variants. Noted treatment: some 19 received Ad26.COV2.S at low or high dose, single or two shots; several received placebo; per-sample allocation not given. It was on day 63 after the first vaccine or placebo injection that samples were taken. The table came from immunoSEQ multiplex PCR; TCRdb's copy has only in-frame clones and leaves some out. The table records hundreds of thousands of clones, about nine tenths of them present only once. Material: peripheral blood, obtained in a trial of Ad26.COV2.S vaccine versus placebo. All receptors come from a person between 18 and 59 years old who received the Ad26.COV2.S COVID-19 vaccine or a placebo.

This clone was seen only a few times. CDR3: CASSMVGPTTEAFF. For the CDR3, the DNA is TGTGCCAGTAGTATGGTAGGGCCGACCACTGAAGCTTTCTTT. J is TRBJ1-1 and V is TRBV19; D unresolved. There are 14 residues in the CDR3. V was pared by 3 bases and J by 4 bases, with 12 bases between. CDR1 and CDR2 from the germline V gene are LNHDA and SQIVND (reference sequence). The full variable domain, rest sourced from reference TRBV19 and TRBJ1-1, is DGGITQSPKYLFRKEGQNVTLSCEQNLNHDAMYWYRQDPGQGLRLIYYSQIVNDFQKGDIAEGYSVSREKKESFPLTVTSAQKNPTAFYLCASSMVGPTTEAFFGQGTRLTVV.

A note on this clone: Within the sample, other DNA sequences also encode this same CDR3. CDR3 nucleotides: TGTGCCAGCAGTTTGCGGGGAGGAAACTATGGCTACACCTTC. It yields the protein CASSLRGGNYGYTF. The chain couples TRBV27 to TRBJ1-2; no clear D. CDR3 size: 14 residues. The V gene lost 3 bases and the J gene lost 2 bases, with 10 bases spanning the gap. CDR1 is MNHEY and CDR2 is SMNVEV in the germline V gene (reference sequence).

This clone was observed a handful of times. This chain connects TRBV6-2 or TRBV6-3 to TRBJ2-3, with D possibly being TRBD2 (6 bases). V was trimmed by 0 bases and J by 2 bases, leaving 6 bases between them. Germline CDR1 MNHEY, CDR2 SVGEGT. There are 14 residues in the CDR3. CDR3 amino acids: CASSYSGLTDTQYF. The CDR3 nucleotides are TGTGCCAGCAGTTACTCGGGACTCACAGATACGCAGTATTTT.

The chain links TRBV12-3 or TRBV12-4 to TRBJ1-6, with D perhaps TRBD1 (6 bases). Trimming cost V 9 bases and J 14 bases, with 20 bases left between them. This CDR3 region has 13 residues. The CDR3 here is CASGGGPGKSLHF. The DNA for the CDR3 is TGTGCCAGTGGGGGCGGGCCCGGAAAATCCCTCCACTTT.

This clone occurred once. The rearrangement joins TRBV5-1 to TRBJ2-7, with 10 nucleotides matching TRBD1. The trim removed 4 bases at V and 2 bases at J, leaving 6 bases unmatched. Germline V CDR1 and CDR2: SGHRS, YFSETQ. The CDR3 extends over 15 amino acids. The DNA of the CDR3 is TGCGCCAGCAGCAAACTGACAGGGGGCACCTACGAGCAGTACTTC. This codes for CASSKLTGGTYEQYF.

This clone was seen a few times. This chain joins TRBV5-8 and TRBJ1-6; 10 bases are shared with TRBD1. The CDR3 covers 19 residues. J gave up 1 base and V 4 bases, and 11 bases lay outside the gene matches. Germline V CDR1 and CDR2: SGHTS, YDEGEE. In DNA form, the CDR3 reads TGTGCCAGCAGCGGCAGACAGGGGGCAATGGTTTCCTATAATTCACCCCTCCACTTT. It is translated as CASSGRQGAMVSYNSPLHF.

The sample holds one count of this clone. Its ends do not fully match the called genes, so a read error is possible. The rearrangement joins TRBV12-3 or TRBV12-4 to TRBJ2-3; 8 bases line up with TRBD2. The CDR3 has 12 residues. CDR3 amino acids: CASSLAGDTQYF. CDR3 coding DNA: TGTGCCAGCAGTCTAGCGGGTGATACGCAGTATTTT.

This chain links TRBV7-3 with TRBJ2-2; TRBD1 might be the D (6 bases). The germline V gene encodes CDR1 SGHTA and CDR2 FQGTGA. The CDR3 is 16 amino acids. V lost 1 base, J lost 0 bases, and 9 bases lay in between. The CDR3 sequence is CASSLSGGTNTGELFF. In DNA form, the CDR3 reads TGTGCCAGCAGCTTAAGTGGGGGCACGAACACCGGGGAGCTGTTTTTT.

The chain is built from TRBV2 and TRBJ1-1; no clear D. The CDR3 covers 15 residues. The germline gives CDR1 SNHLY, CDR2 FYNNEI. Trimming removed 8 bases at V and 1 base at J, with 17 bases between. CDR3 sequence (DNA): TGTGCCAGCGATATCGGACGGGATACGAACACTGAAGCTTTCTTT. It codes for CASDIGRDTNTEAFF.